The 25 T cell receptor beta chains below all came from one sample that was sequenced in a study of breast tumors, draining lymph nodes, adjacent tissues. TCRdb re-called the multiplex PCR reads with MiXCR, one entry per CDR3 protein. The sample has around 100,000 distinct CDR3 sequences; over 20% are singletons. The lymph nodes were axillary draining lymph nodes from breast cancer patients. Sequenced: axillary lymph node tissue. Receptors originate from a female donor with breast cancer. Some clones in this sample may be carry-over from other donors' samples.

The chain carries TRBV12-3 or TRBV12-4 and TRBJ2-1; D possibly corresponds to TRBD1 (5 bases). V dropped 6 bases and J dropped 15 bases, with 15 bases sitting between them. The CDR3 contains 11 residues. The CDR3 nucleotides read TGTGCCAGCAGCTCCGACAGTTTCGGGTTCTTC. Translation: CASSSDSFGFF.

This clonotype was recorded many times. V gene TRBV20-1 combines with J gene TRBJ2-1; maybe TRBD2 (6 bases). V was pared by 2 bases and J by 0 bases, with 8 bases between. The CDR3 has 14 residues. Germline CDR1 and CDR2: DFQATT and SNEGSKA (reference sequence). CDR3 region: CSARFGSSYNEQFF. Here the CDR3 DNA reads TGCAGTGCTAGATTCGGGAGCTCCTACAATGAGCAGTTCTTC.

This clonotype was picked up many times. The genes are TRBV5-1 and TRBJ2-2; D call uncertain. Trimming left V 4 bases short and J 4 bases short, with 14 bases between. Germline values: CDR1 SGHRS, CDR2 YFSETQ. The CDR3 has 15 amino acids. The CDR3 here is CASSNTGDSTGELFF. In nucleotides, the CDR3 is TGCGCCAGCAGCAATACGGGTGACTCCACCGGGGAGCTGTTTTTT. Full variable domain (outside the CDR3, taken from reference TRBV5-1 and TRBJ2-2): KAGVTQTPRYLIKTRGQQVTLSCSPISGHRSVSWYQQTPGQGLQFLFEYFSETQRNKGNFPGRFSGRQFSNSRSEMNVSTLELGDSALYLCASSNTGDSTGELFFGEGSRLTVL.

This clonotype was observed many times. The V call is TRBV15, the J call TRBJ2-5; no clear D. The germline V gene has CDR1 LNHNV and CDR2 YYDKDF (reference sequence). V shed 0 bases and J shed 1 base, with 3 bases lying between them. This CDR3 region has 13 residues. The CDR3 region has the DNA TGTGCCACCAGCAGAGATCCCCAAGAGACCCAGTACTTC. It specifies CATSRDPQETQYF.

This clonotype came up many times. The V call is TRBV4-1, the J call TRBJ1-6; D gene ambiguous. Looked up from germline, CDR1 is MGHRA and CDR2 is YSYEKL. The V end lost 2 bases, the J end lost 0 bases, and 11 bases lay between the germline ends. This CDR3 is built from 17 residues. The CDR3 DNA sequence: TGCGCCAGCAGCCAATCCAGCAGCAGCTCCTATAATTCACCCCTCCACTTT. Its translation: CASSQSSSSSYNSPLHF.

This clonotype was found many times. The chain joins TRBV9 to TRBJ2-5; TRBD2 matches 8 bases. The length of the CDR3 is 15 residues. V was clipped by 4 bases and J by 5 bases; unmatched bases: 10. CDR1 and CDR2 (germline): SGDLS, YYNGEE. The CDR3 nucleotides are TGTGCCAGCAGCAGCAGCGGGAGAGGCGGGGAGACCCAGTACTTC. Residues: CASSSSGRGGETQYF.

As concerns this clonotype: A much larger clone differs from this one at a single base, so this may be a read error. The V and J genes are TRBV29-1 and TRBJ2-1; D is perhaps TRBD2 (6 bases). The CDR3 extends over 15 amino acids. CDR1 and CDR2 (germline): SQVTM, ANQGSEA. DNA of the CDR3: TGCAGCATTGAAGCAGACACTAGCTTATACAATGAGCAGTTCTTC. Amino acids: CSIEADTSLYNEQFF.

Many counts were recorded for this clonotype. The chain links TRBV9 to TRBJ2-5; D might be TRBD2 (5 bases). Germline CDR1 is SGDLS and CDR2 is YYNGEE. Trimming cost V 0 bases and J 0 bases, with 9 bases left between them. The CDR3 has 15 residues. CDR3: CASSVGGRNQETQYF. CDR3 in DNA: TGTGCCAGCAGCGTAGGAGGGCGGAACCAAGAGACCCAGTACTTC.

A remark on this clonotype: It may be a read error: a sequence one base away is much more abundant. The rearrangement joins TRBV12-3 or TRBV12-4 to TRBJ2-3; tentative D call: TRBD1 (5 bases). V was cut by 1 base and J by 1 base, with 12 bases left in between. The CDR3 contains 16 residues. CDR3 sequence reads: CASSLGSGAGTDTQYF. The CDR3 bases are TGTGCCAGCAGTTTAGGGTCTGGGGCGGGCACAGATACGCAGTATTTT.

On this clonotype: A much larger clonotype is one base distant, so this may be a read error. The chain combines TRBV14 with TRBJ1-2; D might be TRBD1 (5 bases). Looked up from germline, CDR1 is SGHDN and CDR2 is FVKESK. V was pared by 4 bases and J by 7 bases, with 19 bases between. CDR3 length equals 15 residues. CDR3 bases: TGTGCCAGCAGCCTGGGGCAGCCGCTTCGTGGTGGCTACACCTTC. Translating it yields CASSLGQPLRGGYTF.

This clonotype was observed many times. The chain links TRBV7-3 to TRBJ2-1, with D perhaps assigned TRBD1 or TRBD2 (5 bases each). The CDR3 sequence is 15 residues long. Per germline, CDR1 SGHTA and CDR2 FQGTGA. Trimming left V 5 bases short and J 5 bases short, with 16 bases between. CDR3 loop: CASSIAGTPHNEQFF. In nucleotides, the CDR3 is TGTGCCAGCAGCATCGCCGGGACGCCTCACAATGAGCAGTTCTTC.

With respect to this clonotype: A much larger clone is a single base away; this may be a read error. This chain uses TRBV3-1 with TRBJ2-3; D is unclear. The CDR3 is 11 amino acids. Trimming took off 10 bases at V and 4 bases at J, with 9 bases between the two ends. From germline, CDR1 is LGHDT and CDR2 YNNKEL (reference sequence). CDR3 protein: CATSTADTQYF. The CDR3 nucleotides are TGTGCCACCTCGACCGCAGATACGCAGTATTTT.

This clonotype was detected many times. The CDR3 DNA is TGTGCCACCAGCAGAGATGGGCGCAGGGGGCAGTATTTT. Translation: CATSRDGRRGQYF. The genes are TRBV15 and TRBJ2-3; weak D call: TRBD1 (6 bases). Germline CDR1 and CDR2: LNHNV and YYDKDF (reference sequence). Trimming removed 0 bases at V and 11 bases at J, with 12 bases between. The CDR3 has 13 amino acids.

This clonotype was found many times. CDR3 nucleotide sequence: TGTGCCAGCAGACAGGGCTCCTCCTACGAGCAGTACTTC. Amino acid sequence: CASRQGSSYEQYF. The chain couples TRBV7-9 to TRBJ2-7; TRBD1 might be the D (6 bases). Germline V lookup: CDR1 SEHNR, CDR2 FQNEAQ (reference sequence). Trimming took off 6 bases at V and 0 bases at J, with 9 bases between the two ends. This CDR3 has 13 residues.

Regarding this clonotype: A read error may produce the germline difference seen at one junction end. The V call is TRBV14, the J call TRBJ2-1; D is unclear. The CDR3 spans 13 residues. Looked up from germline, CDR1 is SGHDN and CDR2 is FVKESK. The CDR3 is CASSQGTYNEQLF. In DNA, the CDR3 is TGTGCCAGCAGCCAAGGAACCTACAATGAGCAGCTCTTC. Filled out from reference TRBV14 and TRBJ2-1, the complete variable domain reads EAGVTQFPSHSVIEKGQTVTLRCDPISGHDNLYWYRRVMGKEIKFLLHFVKESKQDESGMPNNRFLAERTGGTYSTLKVQPAELEDSGVYFCASSQGTYNEQLFGPGTRLTVL.

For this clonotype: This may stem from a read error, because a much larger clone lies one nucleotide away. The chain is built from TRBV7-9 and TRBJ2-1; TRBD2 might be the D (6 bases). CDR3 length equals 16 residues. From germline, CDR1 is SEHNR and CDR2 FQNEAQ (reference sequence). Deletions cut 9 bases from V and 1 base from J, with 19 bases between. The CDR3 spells CASTGWAGSSYNEQFF. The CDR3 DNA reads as TGTGCCAGTACGGGTTGGGCGGGAAGTTCCTACAATGAGCAGTTCTTC.

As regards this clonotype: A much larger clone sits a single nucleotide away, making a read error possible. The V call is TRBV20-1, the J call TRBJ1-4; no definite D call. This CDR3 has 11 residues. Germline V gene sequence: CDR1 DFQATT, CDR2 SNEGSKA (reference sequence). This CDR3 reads CIAGTNEKLFF. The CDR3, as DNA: TGCATTGCGGGAACTAATGAAAAACTGTTTTTT.

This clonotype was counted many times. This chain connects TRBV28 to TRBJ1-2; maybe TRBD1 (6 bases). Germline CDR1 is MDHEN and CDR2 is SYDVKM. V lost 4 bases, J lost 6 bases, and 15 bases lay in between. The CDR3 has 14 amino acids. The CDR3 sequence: CASSSGQNTDGYTF. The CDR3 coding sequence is TGTGCCAGCAGTTCGGGACAAAATACCGATGGCTACACCTTC.

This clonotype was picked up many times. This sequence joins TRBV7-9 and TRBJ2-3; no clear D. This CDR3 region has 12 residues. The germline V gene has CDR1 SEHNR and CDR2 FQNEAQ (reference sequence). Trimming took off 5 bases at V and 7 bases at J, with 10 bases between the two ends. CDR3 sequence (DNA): TGTGCCAGCAGCGTTGACACTAATACGCAGTATTTT. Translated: CASSVDTNTQYF.

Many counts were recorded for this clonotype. The CDR3 loop is CASSLFRSRGLRETQYF. Written as DNA, the CDR3 is TGTGCCAGCAGCTTATTTCGTAGTAGGGGGCTAAGAGAGACCCAGTACTTC. This chain uses TRBV7-9 with TRBJ2-5; the match to TRBD1 covers 7 bases. V dropped 2 bases and J dropped 4; count of bases not matched to a gene: 13. There are 17 residues in the CDR3. Per the germline V gene, CDR1 is SEHNR and CDR2 is FQNEAQ (reference sequence).

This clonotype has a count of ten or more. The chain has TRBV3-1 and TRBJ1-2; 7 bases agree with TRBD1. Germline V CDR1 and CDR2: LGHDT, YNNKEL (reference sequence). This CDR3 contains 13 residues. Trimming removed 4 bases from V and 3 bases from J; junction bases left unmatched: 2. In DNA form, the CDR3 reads TGTGCCAGCAGCCCGGACAGGTACTATGGCTACACCTTC. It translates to CASSPDRYYGYTF.

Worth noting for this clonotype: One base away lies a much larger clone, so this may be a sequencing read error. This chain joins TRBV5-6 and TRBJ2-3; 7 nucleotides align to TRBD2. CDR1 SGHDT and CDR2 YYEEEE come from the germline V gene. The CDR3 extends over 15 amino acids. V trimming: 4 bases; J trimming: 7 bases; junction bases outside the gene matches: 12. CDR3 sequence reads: CASSLTREGLYTQYF. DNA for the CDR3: TGTGCCAGCAGCCTCACTAGGGAGGGTTTGTATACGCAGTATTTT.

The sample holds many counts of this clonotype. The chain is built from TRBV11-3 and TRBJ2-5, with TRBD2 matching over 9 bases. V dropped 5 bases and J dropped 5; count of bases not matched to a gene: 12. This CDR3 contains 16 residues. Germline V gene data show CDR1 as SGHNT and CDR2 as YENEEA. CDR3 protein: CASSQRGTSRAETQYF. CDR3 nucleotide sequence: TGTGCCAGCAGCCAACGGGGGACTAGCCGGGCGGAGACCCAGTACTTC. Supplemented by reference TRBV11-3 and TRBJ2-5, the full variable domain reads EAGVVQSPRYKIIEKKQPVAFWCNPISGHNTLYWYLQNLGQGPELLIRYENEEAVDDSQLPKDRFSAERLKGVDSTLKIQPAELGDSAVYLCASSQRGTSRAETQYFGPGTRLLVL.

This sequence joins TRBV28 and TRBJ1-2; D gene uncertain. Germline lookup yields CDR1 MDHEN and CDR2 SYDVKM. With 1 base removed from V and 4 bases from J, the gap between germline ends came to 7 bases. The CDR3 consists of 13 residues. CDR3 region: CASSLSTAYGYTF. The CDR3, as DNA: TGTGCCAGCAGTTTATCAACAGCCTATGGCTACACCTTC.

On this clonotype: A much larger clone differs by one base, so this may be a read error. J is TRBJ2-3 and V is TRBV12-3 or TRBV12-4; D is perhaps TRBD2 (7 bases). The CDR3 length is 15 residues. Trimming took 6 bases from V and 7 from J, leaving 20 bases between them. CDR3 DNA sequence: TGTGCCAGCAGCCGTACTAGCGTGGGGGCAAATACGCAGTATTTT. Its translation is CASSRTSVGANTQYF.